This TCR beta chain was captured in a study of blood T cells in healthy people across ages. Whole-study findings and limits: With unsorted PBMCs, a conclusive comparison of naive versus antigen-experienced cells was not possible.

The germline CDR1 and CDR2 sequences are SGHVS and FNYEAQ. The V segment lost 1 base and the J segment 8 bases; nucleotides outside the gene matches: 8. The CDR3 has 15 amino acids. Combining a sample-barcoded 5' primer with a J-beta primer mix, a second PCR ran for roughly 7 to 12 cycles. One entry per CDR3 protein results from TCRdb running MiXCR on the 5' RACE reads. This sample has 500,000 to 600,000 distinct CDR3 sequences, with 25% to 30% found just once. Details on this clonotype: The antigen is unknown.

The sequenced material came from blood. The receptor was isolated from a woman aged 65 to 85 in good health. This chain connects TRBV7-6 to TRBJ2-3; 8 nucleotides line up with TRBD1. The chain's CDR3 is CASSLGGTGSGTQYF. The CDR3 DNA is TGTGCCAGCAGCTTAGGGGGGACAGGCTCCGGTACGCAGTATTTT.